This T cell receptor (beta chain) was identified in a study of blood T cell repertoires in COVID-19. Those enrolled, adults aged 18 to 89 years, came from about two dozen US areas. With 8 bases removed from V and 1 base from J, the gap between germline ends came to 14 bases. The V gene's germline CDR1 is SNHLY and CDR2 FYNNEI. This CDR3 spans 14 amino acids. Original analysis: Estimation of nucleated cell counts relied on the amplification of reference gene primers. Some clones are missing from TCRdb's copy, which holds only in-frame ones; the method was immunoSEQ multiplex PCR. The DNA was the basis for D and trimming; V, J and clone size are from that table. The profile shows roughly 150,000 clones, over 75% of them singletons.

The specimen was PBMCs or T cells enriched from blood (not recorded which). This clonotype was sampled from a man between 45 and 60 years old in a cohort exposed to, infected with or recovered from COVID-19 (not recorded which). The chain links TRBV2 to TRBJ1-1; D perhaps matches TRBD1 (6 bases). CDR3 in amino acids: CASLLGQTNTEAFF. CDR3 bases: TGTGCCAGCTTGTTAGGACAGACGAACACTGAAGCTTTCTTT.